This entry describes one T cell receptor beta chain. The antigen is unknown. Genomic DNA served as template for TCR beta VDJ and CDR3 profiling. MiXCR, applied by TCRdb to the reads, yields one record per CDR3 protein. The table includes fewer than 200,000 distinct CDR3 sequences, just under 65% detected once. This entry belongs to a study of CD8+CD57+ T cells in acquired aplastic anemia. Study background: DNA from sorted CD4+ and CD8+ cells averaged around 3 ug.

Trimming stripped 1 base from V and 3 bases from J, with 19 bases between. CDR1 SGHVS and CDR2 FQNEAQ come from the germline V gene. CDR3 size: 18 residues. Findings and caveats of the study: With respect to CD8+ Simpson's diversity, patients and controls did not differ significantly.

This sequence joins TRBV7-8 and TRBJ2-1, with D perhaps assigned TRBD1 or TRBD2 (6 bases each). The TCR comes from a human donor in good health. Sequencing input: sorted CD4+, CD8+, or CD8+CD57+ T cells (not recorded which) from PBMCs. CDR3 sequence reads: CASSLGIFSGANYNEQFF. For the CDR3, the DNA is TGTGCCAGCAGCTTAGGGATTTTCTCGGGGGCAAACTACAATGAGCAGTTCTTC.